Sequencing of this T cell receptor beta chain was carried out in a study of blood T cell repertoires in COVID-19. Study-level background: Acute and convalescent COVID-19 specimens originated in the United States, Italy and Spain.

Per the authors' pipeline: By means of reference gene primer amplification, nucleated cell counts were estimated. Generated by immunoSEQ multiplex PCR, the TCRdb table keeps only in-frame clones and is missing some. That table supplies the V and J calls and clone size; D and trimming were determined from the DNA. The sample lists about 110,000 clones, around 83% occurring once. The TCR sequence derives from a man between 65 and 80 years old with acute or convalescent COVID-19. Input material: peripheral blood.

The CDR3: CASSLIGQGSPLHF. As DNA, the CDR3 is TGTGCCAGCAGCTTGATTGGTCAGGGTTCACCCCTCCACTTT. V gene TRBV5-6 combines with J gene TRBJ1-6; tentative D call: TRBD1 (5 bases). Germline lookup yields CDR1 SGHDT and CDR2 YYEEEE. This CDR3 has 14 amino acids. Trimming shortened V by 1 base and J by 9 bases, and 11 bases separated the two germline ends.